Below are 14 T cell receptor beta chains sequenced from a single sample in a study of siplizumab effects on memory and regulatory T cells. Assay: immunoSEQ multiplex PCR; the TCRdb copy retains only in-frame clones and omits some. The data hold 100,000 to 120,000 clones, with more than 90% observed a single time. The source material was CD4+ T cells sorted from blood. These receptors all stem from a human donor in good health.

As to this clone: The junction departs from the called germline gene at one end, perhaps through a read error. In the same sample, other DNA sequences code for this CDR3. This chain connects TRBV6-1 to TRBJ2-1; possibly TRBD2 for D (6 bases). The CDR3 loop spans 14 amino acids. Germline loops: CDR1 MNHNS, CDR2 SASEGT. The CDR3 DNA reads TGTGCCATCCTTCAGGGACTTTCCTACAATGAGCAATTCTTC. Its translation is CAILQGLSYNEQFF.

This rearrangement joins TRBV6-6 to TRBJ1-4; D unresolved. This CDR3 is built from 15 residues. With 7 bases removed from V and 3 bases from J, the gap between germline ends came to 15 bases. Germline V gene data show CDR1 as MNHNY and CDR2 as SVGAGI (reference sequence). DNA for the CDR3: TGTGCCAGCACACCACCGGGTGGGGCTAATGAAAAACTGTTTTTT. Translating gives CASTPPGGANEKLFF.

In DNA form, the CDR3 reads TGTGCCAGTAGTCGACAGGGGCAAGAGACCCAGTACTTC. Protein sequence: CASSRQGQETQYF. This chain joins TRBV19 and TRBJ2-5; TRBD1 aligns across 8 bases. J gave up 2 bases and V 5 bases, and 1 base lay outside the gene matches. Looked up from germline, CDR1 is LNHDA and CDR2 is SQIVND (reference sequence). The CDR3 contains 13 residues.

The J gene is TRBJ1-2, the V gene TRBV6-1; weak D call: TRBD1 (6 bases). Between the trimmed V and J ends, which lost 7 bases and 4 bases, there was a span of 19 bases. From germline, CDR1 is MNHNS and CDR2 SASEGT. This CDR3 region has 15 residues. CDR3 nucleotides: TGTGCCAGCATTACACCGGGGGGGGCAATCTATGGCTACACCTTC. This encodes CASITPGGAIYGYTF.

The chain has TRBV9 and TRBJ1-1, with unresolved D. The CDR3 covers 13 residues. V was cut by 3 bases and J by 1 base, with 7 bases left in between. The germline V gene has CDR1 SGDLS and CDR2 YYNGEE. The DNA of the CDR3 is TGTGCCAGCAGCGGGAGCAGGAACACTGAAGCTTTCTTT. This codes for CASSGSRNTEAFF. Using reference TRBV9 and TRBJ1-1 for the parts outside the CDR3, the full variable domain is DSGVTQTPKHLITATGQRVTLRCSPRSGDLSVYWYQQSLDQGLQFLIQYYNGEERAKGNILERFSAQQFPDLHSELNLSSLELGDSALYFCASSGSRNTEAFFGQGTRLTVV.

The gene calls are TRBV6-5 and TRBJ2-3; 10 positions agree with TRBD2. This CDR3 contains 15 residues. Germline loops: CDR1 MNHEY, CDR2 SVGAGI. V shed 6 bases, J shed 4 bases, and the junction held 7 bases outside the gene matches. The CDR3 region has the DNA TGTGCCAGCAGAAATCTAGCGGGGGTGTCAGATACGCAGTATTTT. Translating gives CASRNLAGVSDTQYF.

The chain is built from TRBV18 and TRBJ2-2; D remains ambiguous. The CDR3 loop spans 16 amino acids. The V gene's germline CDR1 is KGHSH and CDR2 LQKENI. The germline V and J ends were trimmed by 3 bases and 1 base, with 12 bases remaining between them. This CDR3 reads CASSPLGQVNTGELFF. The CDR3 nucleotides are TGTGCCAGCTCACCCCTGGGCCAGGTGAACACCGGGGAGCTGTTTTTT.

V gene TRBV5-5 combines with J gene TRBJ2-7, with a possible D match to TRBD2 (5 bases). V was cut by 7 bases and J by 6 bases, with 11 bases left in between. This CDR3 has 11 residues. Germline-derived CDR1 and CDR2 are SGHKS and YYEKEE (reference sequence). The CDR3 is CASPYGGEQYF. As DNA, the CDR3 is TGTGCCAGCCCCTACGGAGGCGAGCAGTACTTC.

The chain employs TRBV6-1 and TRBJ1-5; the D gene is possibly TRBD1 (5 bases). This CDR3 comprises 17 residues. Trimming took off 4 bases at V and 4 bases at J, with 20 bases between the two ends. The germline V gene encodes CDR1 MNHNS and CDR2 SASEGT. CDR3 coding DNA: TGTGCCAGCAGTGTAACCTCGAGCAGGGCGCCTAATCAGCCCCAGCATTTT. This sequence encodes CASSVTSSRAPNQPQHF.

This clone showed up just once. The chain uses TRBV5-1 and TRBJ2-7; weak D call: TRBD1 (5 bases). The V gene's germline CDR1 is SGHRS and CDR2 YFSETQ. The CDR3 loop spans 17 amino acids. Trimming cost V 0 bases and J 6 bases, with 22 bases left between them. The CDR3 protein is CASSLAYRQGGVGEQYF. DNA of the CDR3: TGCGCCAGCAGCTTGGCCTATCGGCAGGGTGGTGTCGGCGAGCAGTACTTC.

The CDR3 DNA sequence: TGCGCCAGCAGCTTGGACAGGCGCCAAGAGACCCAGTACTTC. Its translation is CASSLDRRQETQYF. J is TRBJ2-5 and V is TRBV5-1; a possible D gene is TRBD1 (5 bases). The germline V gene has CDR1 SGHRS and CDR2 YFSETQ. The CDR3 totals 14 residues. Trimming removed 0 bases at V and 1 base at J, with 7 bases between. The variable domain in full, completed from reference TRBV5-1 and TRBJ2-5, reads KAGVTQTPRYLIKTRGQQVTLSCSPISGHRSVSWYQQTPGQGLQFLFEYFSETQRNKGNFPGRFSGRQFSNSRSEMNVSTLELGDSALYLCASSLDRRQETQYFGPGTRLLVL.

The chain is built from TRBV5-6 and TRBJ1-6; D perhaps matches TRBD1 (5 bases). Germline V gives CDR1 SGHDT, CDR2 YYEEEE. The germline V and J ends were trimmed by 4 bases and 6 bases, with 8 bases remaining between them. This CDR3 has 13 residues. CDR3 sequence reads: CASSTDSNSPLHF. CDR3 nucleotides: TGTGCCAGCAGCACCGACAGTAATTCACCCCTCCACTTT.

The chain's CDR3 is CSVSAGAYEQYF. The CDR3, as DNA: TGCAGCGTTAGCGCGGGGGCCTACGAGCAGTACTTC. V usage is TRBV29-1 and J usage is TRBJ2-7; TRBD2 aligns across 7 bases. The CDR3 length is 12 residues. From germline, CDR1 is SQVTM and CDR2 ANQGSEA. J gave up 2 bases and V 5 bases, and 3 bases lay outside the gene matches.

The rearrangement links TRBV2 to TRBJ2-1; 10 positions agree with TRBD1. In germline, CDR1 is SNHLY, CDR2 FYNNEI. The trim removed 5 bases at V and 4 bases at J, leaving 5 bases unmatched. The CDR3 loop spans 15 amino acids. CDR3 sequence: CASSRDRGPYNEQFF. The DNA for the CDR3 is TGTGCCAGCAGTCGAGACAGGGGGCCTTACAATGAGCAGTTCTTC.